The entry that follows covers one T cell receptor (beta chain) sequence. The antigen remains unidentified. This entry belongs to a study of cytomegalovirus exposure and HLA in healthy donors. Study-wide points: Analysis was carried out at a later point, and it linked a missense DCLRE1C variant to TCR beta V- and J-gene trimming.

CDR3 length: 13 residues. Germline CDR1 SGHVS, CDR2 FQNEAQ. Trimming pared 5 bases from V and 8 bases from J, leaving 15 bases between. Primers for the PCR totalled 60 Vbeta and 13 Jbeta. Assay used: immunoSEQ multiplex PCR; TCRdb lists only in-frame clones, some missing. Among approximately 120,000 clones, roughly three quarters were seen once, and the ten largest hold 6.5% to 8.5%. V gene TRBV7-8 combines with J gene TRBJ1-1; D gene unclear. Input material: PBMCs. This clonotype was obtained from a woman aged 45-59 years in good health and CMV-seropositive. The CDR3 region has the DNA TGTGCCAGCAGCCCCCTGAGAGGTGGGGAAGCTTTCTTT. Its protein is CASSPLRGGEAFF.